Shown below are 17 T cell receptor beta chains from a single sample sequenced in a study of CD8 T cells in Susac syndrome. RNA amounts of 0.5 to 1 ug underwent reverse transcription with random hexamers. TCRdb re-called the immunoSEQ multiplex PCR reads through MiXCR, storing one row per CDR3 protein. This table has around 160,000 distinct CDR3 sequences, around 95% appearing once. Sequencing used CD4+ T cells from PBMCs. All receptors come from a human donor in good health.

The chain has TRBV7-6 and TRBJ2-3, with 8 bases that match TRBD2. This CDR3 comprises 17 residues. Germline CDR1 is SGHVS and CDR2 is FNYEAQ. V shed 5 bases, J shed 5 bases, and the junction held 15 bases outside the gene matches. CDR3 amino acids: CASSPTVSGAWEDTQYF. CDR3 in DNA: TGTGCCAGCAGCCCTACGGTTAGCGGGGCATGGGAAGATACGCAGTATTTT. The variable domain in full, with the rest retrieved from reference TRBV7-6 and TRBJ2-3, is GAGVSQSPRYKVTKRGQDVALRCDPISGHVSLYWYRQALGQGPEFLTYFNYEAQQDKSGLPNDRFSAERPEGSISTLTIQRTEQRDSAMYRCASSPTVSGAWEDTQYFGPGTRLTVL.

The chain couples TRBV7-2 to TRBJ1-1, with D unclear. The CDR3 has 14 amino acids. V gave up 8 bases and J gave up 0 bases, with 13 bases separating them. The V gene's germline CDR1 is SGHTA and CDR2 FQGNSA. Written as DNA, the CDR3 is TGTGCCAGCCGTGTGAGCAACTTGAACACTGAAGCTTTCTTT. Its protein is CASRVSNLNTEAFF.

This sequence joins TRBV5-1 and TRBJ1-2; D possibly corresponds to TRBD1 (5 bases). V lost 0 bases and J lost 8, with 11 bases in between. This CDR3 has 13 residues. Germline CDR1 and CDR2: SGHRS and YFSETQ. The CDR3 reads CASSLDGTDGYTF. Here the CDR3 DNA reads TGCGCCAGCAGCTTGGACGGGACGGACGGCTACACCTTC.

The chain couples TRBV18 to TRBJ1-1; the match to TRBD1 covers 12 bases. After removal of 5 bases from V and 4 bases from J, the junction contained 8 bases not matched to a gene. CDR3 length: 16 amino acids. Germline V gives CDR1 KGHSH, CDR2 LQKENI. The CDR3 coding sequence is TGTGCCAGCTCAGGGGGGACAGGGGGCCCCGGCACTGAAGCTTTCTTT. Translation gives CASSGGTGGPGTEAFF.

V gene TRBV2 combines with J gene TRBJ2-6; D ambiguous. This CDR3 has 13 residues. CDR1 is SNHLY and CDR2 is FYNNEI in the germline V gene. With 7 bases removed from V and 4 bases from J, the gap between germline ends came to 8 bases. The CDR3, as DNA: TGTGCCAGCATCATTCCCGGGGCCAACGTCCTGACTTTC. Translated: CASIIPGANVLTF.

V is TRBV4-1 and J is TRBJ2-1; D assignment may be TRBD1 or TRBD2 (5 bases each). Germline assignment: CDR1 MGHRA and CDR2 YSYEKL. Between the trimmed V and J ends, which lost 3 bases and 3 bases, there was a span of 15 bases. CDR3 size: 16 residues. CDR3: CASSQVRGGYYNEQFF. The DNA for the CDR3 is TGCGCCAGCAGCCAGGTCCGGGGCGGGTACTACAATGAGCAGTTCTTC.

CDR3 amino acids: CASSFPPKTGATYEQYF. DNA of the CDR3: TGTGCCAGCAGCTTCCCTCCAAAGACAGGGGCCACCTACGAGCAGTACTTC. The rearrangement joins TRBV5-6 to TRBJ2-7; TRBD1 aligns across 8 bases. Trimming cost V 2 bases and J 2 bases; bases outside gene matches: 12. In germline, CDR1 is SGHDT, CDR2 YYEEEE. The CDR3 is 17 residues long.

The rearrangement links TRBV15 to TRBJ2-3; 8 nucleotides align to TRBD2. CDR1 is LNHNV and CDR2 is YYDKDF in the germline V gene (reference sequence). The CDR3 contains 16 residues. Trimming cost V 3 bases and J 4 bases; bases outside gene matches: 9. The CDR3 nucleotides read TGTGCCACCAGCAGCCGCCAGGTAGCGGGGTCAGATACGCAGTATTTT. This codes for CATSSRQVAGSDTQYF.

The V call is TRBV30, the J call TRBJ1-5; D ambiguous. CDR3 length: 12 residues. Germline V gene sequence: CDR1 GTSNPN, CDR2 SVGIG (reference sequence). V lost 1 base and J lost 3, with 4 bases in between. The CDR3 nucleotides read TGTGCCTGGAGTGGGTCCAATCAGCCCCAGCATTTT. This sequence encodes CAWSGSNQPQHF.

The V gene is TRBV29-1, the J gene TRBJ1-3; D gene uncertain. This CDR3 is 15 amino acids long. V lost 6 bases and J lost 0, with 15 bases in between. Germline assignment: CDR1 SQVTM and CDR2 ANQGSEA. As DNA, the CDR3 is TGCAGCGTCTCGGTAGGGTCCAGCTCTGGAAACACCATATATTTT. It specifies CSVSVGSSSGNTIYF.

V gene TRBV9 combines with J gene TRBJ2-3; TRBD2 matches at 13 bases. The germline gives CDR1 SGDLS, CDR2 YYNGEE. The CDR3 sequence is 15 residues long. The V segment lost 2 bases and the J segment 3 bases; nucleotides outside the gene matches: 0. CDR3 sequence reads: CASSVGLAGTDTQYF. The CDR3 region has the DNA TGTGCCAGCAGCGTGGGACTAGCGGGGACAGATACGCAGTATTTT.

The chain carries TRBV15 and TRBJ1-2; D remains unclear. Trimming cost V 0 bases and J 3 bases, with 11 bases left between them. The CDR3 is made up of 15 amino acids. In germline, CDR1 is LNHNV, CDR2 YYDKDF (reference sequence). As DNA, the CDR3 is TGTGCCACCAGCAGAGATGGGGTAGGGTACTATGGCTACACCTTC. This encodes CATSRDGVGYYGYTF. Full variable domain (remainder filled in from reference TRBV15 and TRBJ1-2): DAMVIQNPRYQVTQFGKPVTLSCSQTLNHNVMYWYQQKSSQAPKLLFHYYDKDFNNEADTPDNFQSRRPNTSFCFLDIRSPGLGDTAMYLCATSRDGVGYYGYTFGSGTRLTVV.

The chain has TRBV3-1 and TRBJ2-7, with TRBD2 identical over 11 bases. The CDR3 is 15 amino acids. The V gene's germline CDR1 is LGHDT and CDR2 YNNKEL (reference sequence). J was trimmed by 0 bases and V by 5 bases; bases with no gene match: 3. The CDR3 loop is CASSTSGGPSYEQYF. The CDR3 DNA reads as TGTGCCAGCAGCACTAGCGGGGGACCCTCCTACGAGCAGTACTTC.

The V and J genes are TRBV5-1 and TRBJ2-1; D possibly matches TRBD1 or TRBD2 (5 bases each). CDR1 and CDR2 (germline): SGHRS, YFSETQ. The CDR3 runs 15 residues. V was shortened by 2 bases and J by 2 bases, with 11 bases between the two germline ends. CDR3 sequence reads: CASSFRDGTYNEQFF. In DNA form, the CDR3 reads TGCGCCAGCAGCTTCCGGGACGGCACCTACAATGAGCAGTTCTTC.

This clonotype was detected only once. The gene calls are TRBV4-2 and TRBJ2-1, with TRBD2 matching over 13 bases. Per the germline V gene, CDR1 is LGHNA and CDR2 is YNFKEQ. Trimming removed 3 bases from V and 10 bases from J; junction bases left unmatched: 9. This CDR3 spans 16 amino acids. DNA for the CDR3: TGTGCCAGCAGCCAGGTGGGACTAGCGGGGCCCCGGGAGCAGTTCTTC. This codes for CASSQVGLAGPREQFF.

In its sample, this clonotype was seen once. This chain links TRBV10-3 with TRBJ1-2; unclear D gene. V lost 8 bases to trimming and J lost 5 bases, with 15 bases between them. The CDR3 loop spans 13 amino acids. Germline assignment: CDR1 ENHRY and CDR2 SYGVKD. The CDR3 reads CAIEAEGVYGYTF. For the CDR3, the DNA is TGTGCCATCGAGGCCGAGGGTGTTTATGGCTACACCTTC.

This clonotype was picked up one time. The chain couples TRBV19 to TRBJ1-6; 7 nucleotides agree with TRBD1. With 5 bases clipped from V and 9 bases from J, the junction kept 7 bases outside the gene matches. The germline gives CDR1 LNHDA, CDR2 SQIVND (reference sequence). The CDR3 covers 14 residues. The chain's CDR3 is CASSLRDRSSPLHF. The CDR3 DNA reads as TGTGCCAGTAGTCTACGGGACAGAAGTTCACCCCTCCACTTT.